A single T cell receptor (beta chain) is shown here with its context. Its antigen is unidentified. The study ran its PCR with 60 Vbeta and 13 Jbeta primers. Data came from immunoSEQ multiplex PCR; TCRdb stores just in-frame clones and leaves some out. The table for this sample gives around 100,000 clones. This sample was included in a study of cytomegalovirus exposure and HLA in healthy donors. Study-level results: In a later analysis, a genetic analysis reported fewer productive-TCR N-insertions in an Asian-associated ancestry cluster than the cohort average.

CDR1 and CDR2 (germline): SGHAT, FQNNGV. The CDR3 consists of 14 residues. V was cut by 5 bases and J by 4 bases, with 14 bases left in between. The specimen sequenced was PBMCs. This TCR derives from a man in his forties or fifties in good health and CMV-seronegative. The rearrangement joins TRBV11-2 to TRBJ1-1; D is possibly TRBD1 (6 bases). The CDR3 protein is CASSITGLGTEAFF. Here the CDR3 DNA reads TGTGCCAGCAGCATAACAGGGCTGGGCACTGAAGCTTTCTTT.